The rows below give T cell receptor beta chains drawn from one sample of a study of blood T cells in healthy people across ages. TCRdb processed the 5' RACE reads anew with MiXCR; each CDR3 protein has one entry. Of about 1.6 million distinct CDR3 sequences listed, almost 35% are singletons. The specimen sequenced was blood. These receptors originate from a woman in her thirties in good health. The CDR3 runs from the conserved cysteine through the conserved F or W. A D gene is named only where the DNA matches it firmly. Some rows mark clone size as missing; the rest say once, few, many or name a class of expanded clone.

D gene: TRBD2
J gene: TRBJ2-7
clone size: NA
V gene: TRBV27
CDR3 DNA: TGTGCCAGCAGTTCGCTGGTAGCGGGAATAAGCTCCTACGAGCAGTACTTC
CDR3 protein: CASSSLVAGISSYEQYF

D gene: TRBD1
J gene: TRBJ1-2
clone size: few
V gene: TRBV9
CDR3 DNA: TGTGCCAGCAGCGTAGGCCGGGACAGATATAACTATGGCTACACCTTC
CDR3 protein: CASSVGRDRYNYGYTF

D gene: TRBD2
J gene: TRBJ2-1
clone size: few
V gene: TRBV7-9
CDR3 DNA: TGTGCCAGCAGCTCTCGGGCTCTAGCGGGAGTGAAAGGGACCTACAATGAGCAGTTCTTC
CDR3 protein: CASSSRALAGVKGTYNEQFF

D gene: TRBD2
J gene: TRBJ2-3
clone size: many
V gene: TRBV3-1
CDR3 DNA: TGTGCCAGCGGGGAGAGCGGGAGGGGAGATACGCAGTATTTT
CDR3 protein: CASGESGRGDTQYF

D gene: NA
J gene: TRBJ2-2
clone size: NA
V gene: TRBV29-1
CDR3 DNA: TGCAGCGTTGTGGTTGCCTACACCGGGGAGCTGTTTTTT
CDR3 protein: CSVVVAYTGELFF

D gene: NA
J gene: TRBJ1-1
clone size: NA
V gene: TRBV2
CDR3 DNA: TGTGCCAGCAGTGAAGCGCCGGGGAGCGGAGCTTTCTTT
CDR3 protein: CASSEAPGSGAFF

D gene: TRBD2
J gene: TRBJ2-3
clone size: few
V gene: TRBV14
CDR3 DNA: TGTGCCAGCAGCCCCTACCGGACTAGCGGGGAAGATACGCAGTATTTT
CDR3 protein: CASSPYRTSGEDTQYF

D gene: TRBD2
J gene: TRBJ2-1
clone size: NA
V gene: TRBV3-1
CDR3 DNA: TGTGCCAGCAGCCAAGCGGGGACTAGCGGGAGAAATGAGCAGTTCTTC
CDR3 protein: CASSQAGTSGRNEQFF

D gene: NA
J gene: TRBJ2-7
clone size: few
V gene: TRBV5-1
CDR3 DNA: TGCGCCAGCAGCTTGAATGGGGGCTCTCACGAGCAGTACTTC
CDR3 protein: CASSLNGGSHEQYF

D gene: NA
J gene: TRBJ1-2
clone size: NA
V gene: TRBV24-1
CDR3 DNA: TGTGCCACCAGTGATATTATGACTAACTATGGCTACACCTTC
CDR3 protein: CATSDIMTNYGYTF

D gene: TRBD2
J gene: TRBJ2-1
clone size: NA
V gene: TRBV27
CDR3 DNA: TGTGCCAGCAGCCCATGGGGGGAGGGTTCGTACAATGAGCAGTTCTTC
CDR3 protein: CASSPWGEGSYNEQFF

D gene: NA
J gene: TRBJ2-1
clone size: NA
V gene: TRBV29-1
CDR3 DNA: TGCAGCGTTCGGAGCGGGCGGTACAATGAGCAGTTCTTC
CDR3 protein: CSVRSGRYNEQFF

D gene: NA
J gene: TRBJ2-7
clone size: few
V gene: TRBV10-3
CDR3 DNA: TGTGCCATCTCGACAGCCGCCTACGAGCAGTACTTC
CDR3 protein: CAISTAAYEQYF

D gene: TRBD2
J gene: TRBJ2-1
clone size: few
V gene: TRBV12-3/TRBV12-4
CDR3 DNA: TGTGCCAGCAGTTTTGGGACTAGCGGGAAAATAAATGAGCAGTTCTTC
CDR3 protein: CASSFGTSGKINEQFF

D gene: NA
J gene: TRBJ2-6
clone size: NA
V gene: TRBV11-2
CDR3 DNA: TGTGCCAGCAGCGCACAGGTCTCTGGGGCCAACGTCCTGACTTTC
CDR3 protein: CASSAQVSGANVLTF

D gene: NA
J gene: TRBJ2-6
clone size: NA
V gene: TRBV6-5
CDR3 DNA: TGTGCCAGCAGTTACGAGGGAGCTGGGGCCAACGTCCTGACTTTC
CDR3 protein: CASSYEGAGANVLTF

D gene: NA
J gene: TRBJ2-7
clone size: few
V gene: TRBV9
CDR3 DNA: TGTGCCAGCAGCGTAGGGGGGGAGTTTTTCTACGAGCAGTACTTC
CDR3 protein: CASSVGGEFFYEQYF

D gene: TRBD1
J gene: TRBJ2-7
clone size: NA
V gene: TRBV20-1
CDR3 DNA: TGCAGTGCTAGAGGCCACGACAGGGCCCGCTACGAGCAGTACTTC
CDR3 protein: CSARGHDRARYEQYF

D gene: NA
J gene: TRBJ1-1
clone size: NA
V gene: TRBV5-1
CDR3 DNA: TGCGCCAGCAGCAGATCCGGGACACAAAACACTGAAGCTTTCTTT
CDR3 protein: CASSRSGTQNTEAFF

D gene: NA
J gene: TRBJ2-5
clone size: NA
V gene: TRBV7-9
CDR3 DNA: TGTGCCAGCAGCACACTGGGACCAGAAGAGACCCAGTACTTC
CDR3 protein: CASSTLGPEETQYF

D gene: NA
J gene: TRBJ1-5
clone size: few
V gene: TRBV6-1
CDR3 DNA: TGTGCCAGCAGGAAAACAGCATATAGCAATCAGCCCCAGCATTTT
CDR3 protein: CASRKTAYSNQPQHF

D gene: TRBD1
J gene: TRBJ1-6
clone size: NA
V gene: TRBV20-1
CDR3 DNA: TGCAGTGCTAAAAAGGACAGGGGGCGTAATTCACCCCTCCACTTT
CDR3 protein: CSAKKDRGRNSPLHF

D gene: TRBD2
J gene: TRBJ2-5
clone size: NA
V gene: TRBV7-2
CDR3 DNA: TGTGCCAGCAGCTTATACAGCCGCGGCCGGCGGGGGTCGGAGACCCAGTACTTC
CDR3 protein: CASSLYSRGRRGSETQYF

D gene: TRBD1
J gene: TRBJ1-5
clone size: NA
V gene: TRBV12-3/TRBV12-4
CDR3 DNA: TGTGCCAGCAGCTGGACAGGGCCTAGCAATCAGCCCCAGCATTTT
CDR3 protein: CASSWTGPSNQPQHF